This T cell receptor beta chain comes out of a study of shared clonotypes between healthy human individuals. Study as a whole: Each donor contributed plates that comprised three CD4 naive, three CD4 memory, two CD8 naive and one CD8 memory. Study outcomes and limitations: Sampling covered nothing but blood. Tissue TCR repertoires likely differ from those found in blood.

Among the donors, all were Caucasian adults who lived in Nashville, Tennessee. Researchers partitioned CD4+ cells into CD45RA+ naive and CD45RA-negative memory subsets. Produced via immunoSEQ multiplex PCR; TCRdb's table is partial and in-frame only. The sample has roughly 2.4 million clones, 90% to 96% seen once. A single count supports this clone. Its specificity is unknown. This CDR3 is built from 18 residues. Looked up from germline, CDR1 is LNHNV and CDR2 is YYDKDF (reference sequence). Trimming took 0 bases from V and 3 from J; bases not matched to a gene: 13. Sequencing input: naive CD4+ T cells sorted from blood. The subset: CD45RA+ positively selected. The chain uses TRBV15 and TRBJ2-7, with 8 bases that match TRBD2. The source of this sequence is a man aged 18 to 29 in good health. The CDR3 protein is CATSRDTPTSGGIYEQYF. The DNA for the CDR3 is TGTGCCACCAGCAGAGATACCCCTACCTCGGGAGGGATCTACGAGCAGTACTTC.